This entry lists 16 T cell receptor beta chains sequenced from one sample in a study of CXCR3-negative and CXCR3-positive naive CD8 T cells. The study, taken as a whole, reports: More hydrophobic TRB CDR3s occurred in CXCR3-positive than in CXCR3-negative naive cells.

Which antigens these TCRs recognize remains unknown. The study made its TRB cDNA libraries by 5' RACE, adding UMI labels. Each CDR3 protein gets one entry in TCRdb, which reprocessed the 5' RACE reads and gives no DNA. This table holds about 4,900 distinct CDR3 sequences. The sequenced sample was naive CXCR3+ CD8+ T cells from blood. This sample's subset: CD45RO-CCR7+CD27+CD95- naive CD8+ T cells expressing CXCR3 (TNR3+). The receptors originated from a human donor in good health. Some clones in this sample may be carry-over from other donors' samples.

This chain links TRBV29-1 with TRBJ2-7; TCRdb picks TRBD2, but there is no DNA to check that call. Germline lookup yields CDR1 SQVTM and CDR2 ANQGSEA. The length of the CDR3 is 13 residues. The CDR3 protein is CSVGGITSHEQYF.

Judged by frequency, this clonotype is medium-sized (0.01 to 0.1%). The chain joins TRBV7-2 to TRBJ2-7; the D call of TRBD1 rests on TCRdb alone, since no DNA is present to check it. The germline V gene has CDR1 SGHTA and CDR2 FQGNSA. This CDR3 has 18 amino acids. This chain's CDR3 is CASSSPRDRGQIAYEQYF.

The chain carries TRBV19 and TRBJ2-1. Germline lookup yields CDR1 LNHDA and CDR2 SQIVND (reference sequence). The CDR3 contains 11 residues. The CDR3 spells CASSHFNEQFF.

This clonotype shows up as medium-sized (0.01 to 0.1%) by frequency. CDR3 amino acids: CSVEDRKETQYF. The chain employs TRBV29-1 and TRBJ2-5. The CDR3 has 12 residues. Germline V lookup: CDR1 SQVTM, CDR2 ANQGSEA.

V gene TRBV12-3 or TRBV12-4 combines with J gene TRBJ1-2. The CDR3 is 16 residues long. The CDR3 here is CASSLLPRDSNYGYTF.

This clonotype is labeled medium-sized (0.01 to 0.1%) based on frequency. The V and J genes are TRBV6-5 and TRBJ1-4; there is no DNA to check the TCRdb D call of TRBD1. This CDR3 has 15 residues. Per the germline V gene, CDR1 is MNHEY and CDR2 is SVGAGI. The CDR3 protein is CASSDRGATNEKLFF.

The V gene is TRBV7-9, the J gene TRBJ2-1. This CDR3 contains 13 residues. Germline-derived CDR1 and CDR2 are SEHNR and FQNEAQ (reference sequence). The CDR3 here is CASSLALYNEQFF.

The chain is built from TRBV20-1 and TRBJ1-2. The CDR3 consists of 14 residues. Germline V CDR1 and CDR2: DFQATT, SNEGSKA (reference sequence). The CDR3: CSARDKGPNYGYTF.

V gene TRBV20-1 combines with J gene TRBJ1-6; TCRdb's assignment of TRBD1 cannot be checked, as there is no DNA. This CDR3 comprises 15 residues. Per germline, CDR1 DFQATT and CDR2 SNEGSKA (reference sequence). The CDR3 region is CSARGSGTGNSPLHF.

The chain recombines TRBV28 with TRBJ1-1. This CDR3 region has 16 residues. Germline CDR1 MDHEN, CDR2 SYDVKM. The CDR3 reads CASSLVGSLMNTEAFF. The whole variable domain, filled in from reference TRBV28 and TRBJ1-1, reads DVKVTQSSRYLVKRTGEKVFLECVQDMDHENMFWYRQDPGLGLRLIYFSYDVKMKEKGDIPEGYSVSREKKERFSLILESASTNQTSMYLCASSLVGSLMNTEAFFGQGTRLTVV.

This sequence joins TRBV29-1 and TRBJ1-3; TCRdb outputs TRBD1, but without DNA this stays unchecked. The CDR3 runs 12 residues. The germline V gene has CDR1 SQVTM and CDR2 ANQGSEA. CDR3 amino acids: CSVGDPGDTIYF.

This clonotype is labeled medium-sized (0.01 to 0.1%) based on frequency. The rearrangement joins TRBV5-1 to TRBJ1-6; without DNA, the TCRdb call of TRBD1 cannot be checked. Germline V gene sequence: CDR1 SGHRS, CDR2 YFSETQ. The CDR3 is 17 residues long. This CDR3 is CASSLAPTGVANSPLHF. The full variable domain, completed using reference TRBV5-1 and TRBJ1-6, is KAGVTQTPRYLIKTRGQQVTLSCSPISGHRSVSWYQQTPGQGLQFLFEYFSETQRNKGNFPGRFSGRQFSNSRSEMNVSTLELGDSALYLCASSLAPTGVANSPLHFGNGTRLTVT.

This clonotype is classed as medium-sized (0.01 to 0.1%) by frequency. The genes are TRBV20-1 and TRBJ2-7; the TRBD1 assignment by TCRdb is unverifiable without DNA. The V gene's germline CDR1 is DFQATT and CDR2 SNEGSKA (reference sequence). This CDR3 is built from 13 residues. This CDR3 is CSLNPGRPYEQYF.

The rearrangement links TRBV7-8 to TRBJ1-1; the D call of TRBD1 rests on TCRdb alone, since no DNA is present to check it. In germline, CDR1 is SGHVS, CDR2 FQNEAQ. The CDR3 is 13 amino acids. Here the CDR3 reads CASSLSGGTEAFF.

This clonotype is classed as medium-sized by frequency. The chain employs TRBV7-2 and TRBJ2-1; TCRdb reports TRBD2, a call that lacks DNA to check it against. Per germline, CDR1 SGHTA and CDR2 FQGNSA. The CDR3 extends over 17 amino acids. The CDR3 here is CASSQETGLAANNEQFF.

Judged by frequency, this clonotype is medium-sized (0.01 to 0.1%). The chain's CDR3 is CASTNRGPGELFF. The chain recombines TRBV2 with TRBJ2-2; lacking DNA, the TRBD1 call made by TCRdb goes unchecked. The germline gives CDR1 SNHLY, CDR2 FYNNEI. There are 13 residues in the CDR3.